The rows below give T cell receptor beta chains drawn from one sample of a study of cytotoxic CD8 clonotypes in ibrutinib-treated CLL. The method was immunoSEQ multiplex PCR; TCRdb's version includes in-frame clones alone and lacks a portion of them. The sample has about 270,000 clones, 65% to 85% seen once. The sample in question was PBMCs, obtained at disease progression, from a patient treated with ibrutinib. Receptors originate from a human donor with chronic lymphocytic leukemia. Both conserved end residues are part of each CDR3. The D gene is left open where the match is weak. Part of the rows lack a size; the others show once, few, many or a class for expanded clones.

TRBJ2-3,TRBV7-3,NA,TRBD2,CASSLLAGGSTDTQYF,TGTGCCAGCAGCTTGTTAGCGGGAGGGAGCACAGATACGCAGTATTTT
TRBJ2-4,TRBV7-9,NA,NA,CASSLISGTVKNIQYF,TGTGCCAGCAGCTTAATATCCGGCACAGTAAAAAACATTCAGTACTTC
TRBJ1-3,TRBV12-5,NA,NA,CASASGTTGGNTIYF,TGTGCTAGCGCCTCCGGGACAACCGGAGGAAACACCATATATTTT
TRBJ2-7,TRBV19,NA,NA,CASSIVRDYEQYF,TGTGCCAGTAGTATAGTGAGAGACTACGAGCAGTACTTC
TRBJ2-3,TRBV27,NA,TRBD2,CASSLGTIKHTQYF,TGTGCCAGCAGTTTAGGGACTATAAAGCATACGCAGTATTTT
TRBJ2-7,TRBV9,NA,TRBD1,CASSAVTPGQGSDEQYF,TGTGCCAGCAGCGCAGTGACTCCGGGACAGGGGAGCGACGAGCAGTACTTC
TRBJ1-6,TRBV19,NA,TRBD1,CASSIGLPDRAPLHF,TGTGCCAGTAGTATCGGACTCCCGGACAGGGCACCCCTCCACTTT
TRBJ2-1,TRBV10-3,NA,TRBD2,CAIRRLAGGRNNEQFF,TGTGCCATCAGAAGACTAGCGGGGGGAAGAAACAATGAGCAGTTCTTC
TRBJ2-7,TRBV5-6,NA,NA,CASSLRVYEQYF,TGTGCCAGCAGCTTGAGGGTTTACGAGCAGTACTTC
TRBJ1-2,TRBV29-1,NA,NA,CSVDHEYGYTF,TGCAGCGTGGATCATGAATATGGCTACACCTTC
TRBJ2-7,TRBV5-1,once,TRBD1,CASSLGTGRSYEQYF,TGCGCCAGCAGCCTAGGGACAGGGCGCTCCTACGAGCAGTACTTC
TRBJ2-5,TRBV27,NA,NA,CASSLQGRETQYF,TGTGCCAGCAGTTTACAGGGAAGAGAGACCCAGTACTTC
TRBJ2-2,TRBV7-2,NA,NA,CASSPWTANTGELFF,TGTGCCAGCAGCCCATGGACAGCGAACACCGGGGAGCTGTTTTTT